The TCR beta chain described here comes from a study of blood T cell repertoires in COVID-19. On the study more broadly: Spain, Italy and the United States supplied samples that represented acute and convalescent COVID-19. PBMCs, B-cell-depleted T cells, or T cells provided the cDNA or gDNA that made up the material.

Per the authors' pipeline: By means of reference gene primer amplification, nucleated cell counts were estimated. Profiling relied on immunoSEQ multiplex PCR, and the TCRdb table lists in-frame clones only, not all of them. V, J and clone size are those of that table, while D and trimming were read from the DNA. The table shows around 100,000 clones, with roughly 80% occurring only once. The TCR originated in a man between 65 and 85 years old with acute or convalescent COVID-19. The source material was peripheral blood.

CDR3 loop: CASSLLSGEQFF. CDR3 DNA: TGTGCCAGCAGTCTCCTTAGCGGTGAGCAGTTCTTC. The J gene is TRBJ2-1, the V gene TRBV12-3 or TRBV12-4; a weak D match, TRBD2 (6 bases). This CDR3 is 12 amino acids long. Trimming stripped 5 bases from V and 9 bases from J, with 11 bases between.